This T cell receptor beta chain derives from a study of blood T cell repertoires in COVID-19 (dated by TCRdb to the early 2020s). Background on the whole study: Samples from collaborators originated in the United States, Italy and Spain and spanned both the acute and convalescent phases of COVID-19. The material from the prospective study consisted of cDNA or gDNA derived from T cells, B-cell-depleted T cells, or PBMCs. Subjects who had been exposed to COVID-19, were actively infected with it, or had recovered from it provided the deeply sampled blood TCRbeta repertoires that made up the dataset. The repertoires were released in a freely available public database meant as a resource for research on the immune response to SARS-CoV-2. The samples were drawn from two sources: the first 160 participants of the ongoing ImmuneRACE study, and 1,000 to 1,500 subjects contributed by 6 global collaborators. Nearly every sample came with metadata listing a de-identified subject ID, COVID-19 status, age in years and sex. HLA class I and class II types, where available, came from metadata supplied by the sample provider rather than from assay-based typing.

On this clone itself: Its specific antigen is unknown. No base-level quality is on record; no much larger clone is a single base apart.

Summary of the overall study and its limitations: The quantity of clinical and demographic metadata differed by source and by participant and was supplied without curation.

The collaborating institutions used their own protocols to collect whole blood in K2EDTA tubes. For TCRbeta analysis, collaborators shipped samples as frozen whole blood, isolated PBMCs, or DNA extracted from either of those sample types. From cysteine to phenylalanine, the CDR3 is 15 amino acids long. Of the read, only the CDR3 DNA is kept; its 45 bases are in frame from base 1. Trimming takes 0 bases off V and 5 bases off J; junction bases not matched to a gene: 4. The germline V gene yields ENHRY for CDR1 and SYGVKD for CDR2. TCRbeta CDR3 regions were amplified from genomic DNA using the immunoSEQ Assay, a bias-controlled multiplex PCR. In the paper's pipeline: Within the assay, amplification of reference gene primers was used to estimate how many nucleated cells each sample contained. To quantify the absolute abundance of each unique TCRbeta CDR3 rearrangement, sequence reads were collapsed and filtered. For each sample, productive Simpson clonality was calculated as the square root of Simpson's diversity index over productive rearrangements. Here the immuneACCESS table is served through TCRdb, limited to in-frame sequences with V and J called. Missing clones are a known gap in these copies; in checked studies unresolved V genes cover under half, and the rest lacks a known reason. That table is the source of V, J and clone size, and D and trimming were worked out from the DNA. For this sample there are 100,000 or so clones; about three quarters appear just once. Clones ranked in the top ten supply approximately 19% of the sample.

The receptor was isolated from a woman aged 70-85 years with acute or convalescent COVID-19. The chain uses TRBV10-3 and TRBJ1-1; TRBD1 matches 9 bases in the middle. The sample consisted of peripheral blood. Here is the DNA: TGTGCCATCAGTGAGTCGGGACAGGGAGGTACTGAAGCTTTCTTT. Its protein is CAISESGQGGTEAFF.